These T cell receptor beta chains were read from a single sample in a study of cytomegalovirus exposure and HLA in healthy donors. The repertoire was sequenced with immunoSEQ multiplex PCR; TCRdb's copy has only in-frame clones and lacks some. The sample lists 90,000 to 140,000 clones, approximately 12% occurring once. Specimen: PBMCs. The origin of the receptors is a man in his forties in good health and CMV-seropositive. Each CDR3 is given with its conserved first and last residue. The D gene is left open where the match is weak.

cdr3_aa,v_call,d_call,j_call
CASSLSRGPDSYGYTF,TRBV5-6,TRBD1,TRBJ1-2
CAWSSGGDTIYF,TRBV30,-,TRBJ1-3
CSVERRGEHGYTF,TRBV29-1,-,TRBJ1-2
CASSTQGQETQYF,TRBV4-1,-,TRBJ2-5
CATSRDTIWPRLSYEQYF,TRBV15,-,TRBJ2-7
CASSLAPRGTSGNTIYF,TRBV7-6,-,TRBJ1-3
CASRKRETQYF,TRBV7-2,-,TRBJ2-5
CASMRPSGEYNEQFF,TRBV28,TRBD2,TRBJ2-1
CASSLLLAGGRNEQFF,TRBV11-2,TRBD2,TRBJ2-1
CASEGRGQNPLGYTF,TRBV5-5,-,TRBJ1-2
CASSATDGLQTMAGYTF,TRBV9,-,TRBJ1-2
CSVEDTTNYGYTF,TRBV29-1,-,TRBJ1-2
CASSKTTSGRADTQYF,TRBV11-3,TRBD2,TRBJ2-3
CASSLGPHSYNEQFF,TRBV7-7,-,TRBJ2-1
CASSLGTGSGNEQYF,TRBV7-2,TRBD2,TRBJ2-7
CASSYREGQVGELFF,TRBV6-6,-,TRBJ2-2
CSVGQGGVDTQYF,TRBV29-1,-,TRBJ2-3
CASSLGQSGNTIYF,TRBV7-6,-,TRBJ1-3
CASSEPGQREAFF,TRBV25-1,-,TRBJ1-1
CASSFNRQNNSPLHF,TRBV27,-,TRBJ1-6
CAHQTTGVEAFF,TRBV30,-,TRBJ1-1
CASSPVMGGERYGYTF,TRBV18,-,TRBJ1-2
CAVGLAGEGTQYF,TRBV19,TRBD2,TRBJ2-3
CASSNGGRSTGELFF,TRBV6-6,TRBD2,TRBJ2-2
CASNPDRASYGYTF,TRBV5-1,TRBD1,TRBJ1-2
CASSLAGFSGELFF,TRBV5-1,TRBD2,TRBJ2-2
CASSQEAYGETEAFF,TRBV4-3,-,TRBJ1-1
CASSSTSGRASEQYF,TRBV7-9,TRBD2,TRBJ2-7
CASSLDSSYGYTF,TRBV11-2,-,TRBJ1-2
CASSAGTGWGYTF,TRBV6-1,TRBD1,TRBJ1-2
CASGSAGGRYNEQFF,TRBV12-5,TRBD2,TRBJ2-1
CASSPRKEQETQYF,TRBV13,-,TRBJ2-5
CASSKGQLRETQYF,TRBV28,-,TRBJ2-5